Each of the 24 T cell receptor beta chains below was sequenced from the same sample in a study of spatial heterogeneity in lung cancer. Documented time point: sample taken at primary tumor resection. Whole-study findings and limits: Intratumoral expanded alpha and beta TCR counts were found to track tumor mutation counts.

The antigens for these receptors are not known. TCRdb reprocessed the 5' RACE reads with MiXCR, giving one entry per CDR3 protein. This table has some 9,300 distinct CDR3 sequences, roughly 56% appearing once. The specimen comprised lung tumor tissue, sampled at surgery. Receptors originate from a female donor with early-stage non-small cell lung cancer.

Note on this clonotype: This beta chain turned up in a library designed for alpha chains; as an off-target read, its abundance says little. This chain joins TRBV4-1 and TRBJ1-5, with D perhaps matching TRBD1 (5 bases). The CDR3 totals 18 residues. Trimming stripped 0 bases from V and 10 bases from J, with 25 bases between. Germline-derived CDR1 and CDR2 are MGHRA and YSYEKL. CDR3 in DNA: TGCGCCAGCAGCCAAGATAGGGGACCGTCAATGGGGTTTGTACCCCAGCATTTT. It is translated as CASSQDRGPSMGFVPQHF.

About this clonotype: This beta chain lies outside the target of a library built for alpha chains; its clone size means little. V usage is TRBV4-2 and J usage is TRBJ1-5, with D possibly TRBD1 on 5 matching bases. Per germline, CDR1 LGHNA and CDR2 YNFKEQ. CDR3 length: 20 amino acids. Trimming pared 0 bases from V and 4 bases from J, leaving 25 bases between. DNA for the CDR3: TGTGCCAGCAGCCAAGAAGTAGATTGGATGAAGAGACAGTGGAATCAGCCCCAGCATTTT. As protein: CASSQEVDWMKRQWNQPQHF.

As regards this clonotype: This beta chain slipped into a library made for alpha chains as a stray read, so its size is not meaningful. V is TRBV7-6 and J is TRBJ2-7; 10 nucleotides agree with TRBD1. This CDR3 has 15 residues. The germline CDR1 and CDR2 sequences are SGHVS and FNYEAQ. V lost 1 base to trimming and J lost 2 bases; unmatched junction nucleotides: 2. The CDR3 nucleotides are TGTGCCAGCAGCTTAGGGGGACAGGGGACCTACGAGCAGTACTTC. It codes for CASSLGGQGTYEQYF.

This clonotype was seen only a few times. This beta chain is a stray sequence in a library constructed for alpha chains; its clone size is not meaningful. The chain recombines TRBV7-2 with TRBJ2-1, with TRBD2 matching over 10 bases. J gave up 8 bases and V 1 base, and 5 bases lay outside the gene matches. Germline V gene sequence: CDR1 SGHTA, CDR2 FQGNSA. The CDR3 is 15 residues long. The CDR3 protein is CASSLVASGGYEQFF. The CDR3 bases are TGTGCCAGCAGCTTAGTAGCTAGCGGGGGCTATGAGCAGTTCTTC.

To note about this clonotype: The junction shows a germline mismatch at one end, possibly a read error. Since the library was made to target alpha chains, this beta chain is a stray read and its abundance is not meaningful. The chain has TRBV12-3 or TRBV12-4 and TRBJ2-3; the D gene is possibly TRBD1 (6 bases). The CDR3 is 19 amino acids. CDR3 sequence: CASSFQTIRTEQWADTQYF. In nucleotides, the CDR3 is TGTGCCAGCAGTTTTCAGACGATTCGGACAGAACAATGGGCAGATACGCAGTATTTC.

Of note for this clonotype: Because the library targeted alpha chains, this beta chain is an off-target read whose size means little. CDR3 region: CASSWGLGLLSEQFF. CDR3 nucleotide sequence: TGTGCCAGTAGTTGGGGACTAGGACTCTTAAGTGAGCAGTTCTTC. This rearrangement joins TRBV19 to TRBJ2-1, with 8 bases lining up with TRBD2. Per germline, CDR1 LNHDA and CDR2 SQIVND (reference sequence). V dropped 5 bases and J dropped 9; count of bases not matched to a gene: 12. This CDR3 is built from 15 residues.

In this sample, this clonotype turned up once. As an off-target read in a library built for alpha chains, this beta chain has a frequency of little significance. The chain joins TRBV30 to TRBJ1-4; D might be TRBD1 (5 bases). V lost 6 bases and J 4 bases, leaving 12 bases between the germline ends. This CDR3 region has 13 residues. Germline CDR1 reads GTSNPN; CDR2 reads SVGIG (reference sequence). The CDR3 DNA sequence: TGTGCCTGCCTAGGGGCGGGTAATGAAAAACTGTTTTTT. Encoded protein: CACLGAGNEKLFF. Drawing the rest from reference TRBV30 and TRBJ1-4, the complete variable domain is SQTIHQWPATLVQPVGSPLSLECTVEGTSNPNLYWYRQAAGRGLQLLFYSVGIGQISSEVPQNLSASRPQDRQFILSSKKLLLSDSGFYLCACLGAGNEKLFFGSGTQLSVL.

This clonotype came up a few times. Since it is a stray read in a library aimed at alpha chains, this beta chain has a size that is not meaningful. This chain connects TRBV11-1 to TRBJ2-7; TRBD1 or TRBD2 may be the D gene (5 bases each). Looked up from germline, CDR1 is SGHAT and CDR2 is FQDESV (reference sequence). The CDR3 length is 15 residues. The V and J ends lost 5 bases and 2 bases respectively, with 16 bases between them. Here the CDR3 reads CASSGWGKGTYEQYF. The CDR3 DNA reads TGTGCCAGCAGCGGGTGGGGGAAAGGAACCTACGAGCAGTACTTC.

This clonotype was counted between two and nine times. This beta chain was picked up by a library intended for alpha chains and is off target, so its count carries little meaning. The J gene is TRBJ2-2, the V gene TRBV12-3 or TRBV12-4, with TRBD1 matching 7 bases. V trimming: 9 bases; J trimming: 7 bases; junction bases outside the gene matches: 11. The CDR3 runs to 14 residues. CDR3 DNA: TGTGCCAGTTCCCTACAGGGGAAGGGCGGGGAGCTGTTTTTT. Its translation is CASSLQGKGGELFF.

In the case of this clonotype: This beta chain turned up in a library designed for alpha chains; as an off-target read, its abundance says little. This chain joins TRBV20-1 and TRBJ1-5; weak D call: TRBD1 (5 bases). The CDR3 is 13 residues long. The V and J ends lost 3 bases and 3 bases respectively, with 9 bases between them. Germline CDR1 DFQATT, CDR2 SNEGSKA (reference sequence). CDR3 protein: CSASSTANQPQHF. CDR3 coding DNA: TGCAGTGCTAGCTCGACAGCCAATCAGCCCCAGCATTTT.

On this clonotype itself: This beta chain is off target for a library built for alpha chains, so its abundance means little. This chain uses TRBV27 with TRBJ1-2; D call uncertain. The CDR3 loop spans 13 amino acids. Deletions cut 6 bases from V and 4 bases from J, with 12 bases between. The germline V gene has CDR1 MNHEY and CDR2 SMNVEV (reference sequence). The CDR3 coding sequence is TGTGCCAGCAGGGGTATAGCGGGCTATGGCTACACCTTC. Its protein product is CASRGIAGYGYTF.

Only a few counts were recorded for this clonotype. As an off-target read in a library built for alpha chains, this beta chain has a frequency of little significance. The chain employs TRBV27 and TRBJ1-5; perhaps TRBD1 as D (5 bases). With 0 bases removed from V and 7 bases from J, the gap between germline ends came to 10 bases. This CDR3 region has 14 residues. Germline-derived CDR1 and CDR2 are MNHEY and SMNVEV (reference sequence). CDR3 coding DNA: TGTGCCAGCAGTTTATCTGGGGGAGGGCAGCCCCAGCATTTT. Protein sequence: CASSLSGGGQPQHF.

Notes on this clonotype: A library made for alpha chains picked up this beta chain off target, so its size means little. The DNA of the CDR3 is TGTGCCAGCAGTTACCGCAGGTTTGATCAGCCCCAGCATTTT. It yields the protein CASSYRRFDQPQHF. This chain joins TRBV6-2 or TRBV6-3 and TRBJ1-5, with D unresolved. V was trimmed by 2 bases and J by 5 bases, leaving 10 bases between them. The CDR3 totals 14 residues. Germline V gene lookup returns CDR1 MNHEY and CDR2 SVGEGT.

In this sample, this clonotype turned up a few times. Because the library targeted alpha chains, this beta chain is an off-target read whose size means little. The chain links TRBV11-2 to TRBJ2-7; the D is unclear. The CDR3 loop spans 14 amino acids. With 1 base removed from V and 1 base from J, the gap between germline ends came to 8 bases. Germline V gene sequence: CDR1 SGHAT, CDR2 FQNNGV. CDR3 sequence: CASSLVLTSYEQYF. The DNA for the CDR3 is TGTGCCAGCAGCTTAGTGCTAACATCCTACGAGCAGTACTTC.

On this clonotype: An end of the junction does not agree with germline; a read error may underlie this. This beta chain is off target for a library built for alpha chains, so its abundance means little. This rearrangement joins TRBV20-1 to TRBJ2-3, with TRBD2 identical over 12 bases. The length of the CDR3 is 15 residues. Germline V gene lookup returns CDR1 DFQATT and CDR2 SNEGSKA (reference sequence). CDR3 in amino acids: CSATLAGGSTDTQYF. CDR3 in DNA: TGCAGTGCTACTCTAGCGGGGGGGAGCACTGATACGCAGTATTTT.

Details on this clonotype: The size of this beta chain means little, since it is a stray read in a library made for alpha chains. The chain employs TRBV13 and TRBJ2-3; D may match TRBD1 or TRBD2 (5 bases each). Per germline, CDR1 PRHDT and CDR2 FYEKMQ (reference sequence). Trimming removed 8 bases from V and 2 bases from J, with 14 bases in between. The CDR3 covers 14 residues. The CDR3 sequence: CASRDGTNTDTQYF. In DNA form, the CDR3 reads TGTGCCAGCCGGGACGGGACGAACACAGATACGCAGTATTTT. Based on the CDR3 plus reference TRBV13 and TRBJ2-3, the full variable domain is AAGVIQSPRHLIKEKRETATLKCYPIPRHDTVYWYQQGPGQDPQFLISFYEKMQSDKGSIPDRFSAQQFSDYHSELNMSSLELGDSALYFCASRDGTNTDTQYFGPGTRLTVL.

A word on this clonotype: This beta chain is an off-target read within a library intended for alpha chains, so its frequency means little. V and J are TRBV20-1 and TRBJ1-2, with D unclear. CDR3 length equals 14 residues. CDR1 is DFQATT, CDR2 SNEGSKA, per germline (reference sequence). Deletions cut 6 bases from V and 4 bases from J, with 18 bases between. CDR3 loop: CSAAQPAGIYGYTF. The CDR3, as DNA: TGCAGTGCAGCCCAGCCGGCAGGCATCTATGGCTACACCTTC.

This clonotype has a handful of counts. A library prepared for alpha chains yielded this beta chain as an off-target read; its size is of little meaning. The chain uses TRBV11-2 and TRBJ1-2; 7 bases fit TRBD1. This CDR3 contains 13 residues. The germline gives CDR1 SGHAT, CDR2 FQNNGV. Unmatched junction bases numbered 6, after V lost 3 bases and J lost 8 bases. The CDR3 protein is CASSLDRMAGYTF. The CDR3, as DNA: TGTGCCAGCAGCTTGGACAGGATGGCCGGCTACACCTTC. Using reference TRBV11-2 and TRBJ1-2 for the parts outside the CDR3, the full variable domain is EAGVAQSPRYKIIEKRQSVAFWCNPISGHATLYWYQQILGQGPKLLIQFQNNGVVDDSQLPKDRFSAERLKGVDSTLKIQPAKLEDSAVYLCASSLDRMAGYTFGSGTRLTVV.

On this clonotype itself: The library was built for alpha chains, so this beta chain is an off-target read and its size means little. The chain uses TRBV6-5 and TRBJ2-1; 7 bases are a match to TRBD1. The V and J ends lost 5 bases and 11 bases, in that order; junction bases with no gene match: 12. CDR3 size: 14 residues. Germline V gene sequence: CDR1 MNHEY, CDR2 SVGAGI. CDR3: CASSEPGQWKKQFF. CDR3 coding DNA: TGTGCCAGCAGTGAACCGGGACAGTGGAAGAAGCAGTTCTTC.

This clonotype was observed a few times. With the library built for alpha chains, this beta chain is off target and its frequency is not meaningful. J is TRBJ1-1 and V is TRBV7-9; D not certain. Trimming removed 5 bases from V and 1 base from J, with 8 bases in between. The CDR3 totals 13 residues. Per germline, CDR1 SEHNR and CDR2 FQNEAQ (reference sequence). The CDR3 coding sequence is TGTGCCAGCAGCGATCAGGCGAACACTGAAGCTTTCTTT. Its protein product is CASSDQANTEAFF.

This clonotype was found a few times. The library was prepared for alpha chains; this beta chain is a stray read, so its frequency means little. The rearrangement links TRBV3-1 to TRBJ2-5; the D gene is possibly TRBD2 (6 bases). This CDR3 contains 16 residues. V lost 1 base and J 0 bases, leaving 12 bases between the germline ends. Germline CDR1 and CDR2: LGHDT and YNNKEL (reference sequence). The CDR3 spells CASSQVGGRYQETQYF. CDR3 bases: TGTGCCAGCAGCCAAGTTGGAGGGAGGTACCAAGAGACCCAGTACTTC.

Comment on this clonotype: This beta chain turned up in a library designed for alpha chains; as an off-target read, its abundance says little. This chain connects TRBV20-1 to TRBJ2-1; no firm D call. Trimming took off 2 bases at V and 6 bases at J, with 8 bases between the two ends. Germline values: CDR1 DFQATT, CDR2 SNEGSKA (reference sequence). The CDR3 consists of 12 residues. CDR3 nucleotide sequence: TGCAGTGCTAGACACAGAGCCAATGAGCAGTTCTTC. Translating gives CSARHRANEQFF.

As for this clonotype: The size of this beta chain means little, since it is a stray read in a library made for alpha chains. The chain carries TRBV14 and TRBJ1-4; 9 bases map to TRBD1. The CDR3 totals 16 residues. Germline CDR1 is SGHDN and CDR2 is FVKESK. The V segment lost 0 bases and the J segment 7 bases; nucleotides outside the gene matches: 6. This CDR3 is CASSQDLGQGGEKLFF. CDR3 coding DNA: TGTGCCAGCAGCCAAGATCTGGGACAGGGTGGTGAAAAACTGTTTTTT.

This clonotype showed up just once. Since it is a stray read in a library aimed at alpha chains, this beta chain has a size that is not meaningful. The chain couples TRBV6-5 to TRBJ1-6, with D perhaps matching TRBD1 (6 bases). The V end lost 6 bases, the J end lost 7 bases, and 10 bases lay between the germline ends. Germline loops: CDR1 MNHEY, CDR2 SVGAGI. This CDR3 comprises 13 residues. CDR3 DNA: TGTGCCAGCAGGGACAGAGACAATTCACCCCTCCACTTT. Translating it yields CASRDRDNSPLHF.